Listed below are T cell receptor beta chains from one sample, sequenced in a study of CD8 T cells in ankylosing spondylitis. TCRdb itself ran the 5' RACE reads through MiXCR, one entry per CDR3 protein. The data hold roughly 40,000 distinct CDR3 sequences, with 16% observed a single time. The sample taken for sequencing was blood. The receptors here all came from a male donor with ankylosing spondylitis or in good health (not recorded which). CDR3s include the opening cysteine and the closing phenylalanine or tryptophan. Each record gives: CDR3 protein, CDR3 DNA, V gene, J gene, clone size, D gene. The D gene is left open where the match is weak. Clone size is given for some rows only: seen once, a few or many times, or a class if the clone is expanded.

CASRILAGGDEQFF	TGTGCCAGCCGGATACTAGCGGGAGGGGATGAGCAGTTCTTC	TRBV27	TRBJ2-1	-	TRBD2
CASSLTSVTGELFF	TGTGCCAGCAGCTTGACTAGCGTTACCGGGGAGCTGTTTTTT	TRBV7-2	TRBJ2-2	few	TRBD2
CASSLVGNEQFF	TGTGCCAGCAGCTTAGTGGGAAATGAGCAGTTCTTC	TRBV7-2	TRBJ2-1	few	-
CASSVLGAGNTIYF	TGTGCCAGCAGCGTGTTGGGGGCTGGAAACACCATATATTTT	TRBV9	TRBJ1-3	-	-
CASSLGGRPNEQFF	TGTGCCAGCAGCTTAGGAGGGAGGCCCAATGAGCAGTTCTTC	TRBV7-2	TRBJ2-1	-	-
CSVEGGGTQYF	TGCAGCGTTGAAGGCGGAGGTACGCAGTATTTT	TRBV29-1	TRBJ2-3	few	-
CASTASAPGVNEQFF	TGTGCCAGCACAGCTAGTGCCCCTGGTGTCAATGAGCAGTTCTTC	TRBV7-8	TRBJ2-1	-	-
CASGERMNTGELFF	TGTGCCAGCGGGGAAAGGATGAACACCGGGGAGCTGTTTTTT	TRBV6-2/TRBV6-3	TRBJ2-2	-	-
CASRKRLTYNEQFF	TGTGCCAGCAGGAAGCGGCTAACCTACAATGAGCAGTTCTTC	TRBV28	TRBJ2-1	-	-
CSAENVNEQFF	TGCAGCGCCGAAAATGTAAATGAGCAGTTCTTC	TRBV29-1	TRBJ2-1	few	-
CASSLAVYDNTDTQYF	TGTGCCAGCAGCTTAGCGGTGTACGATAACACAGATACGCAGTATTTT	TRBV7-2	TRBJ2-3	few	-
CASSLPSDEQYF	TGCGCCAGCAGCCTGCCTAGCGACGAGCAGTACTTC	TRBV5-1	TRBJ2-7	-	-
CASSSSGGEGEQFF	TGTGCCAGCAGCAGCTCAGGGGGGGAAGGTGAGCAGTTCTTC	TRBV12-3/TRBV12-4	TRBJ2-1	few	-
CASSLRSGVNGETQYF	TGCGCCAGCAGCTTGCGGTCGGGAGTGAATGGGGAGACCCAGTACTTC	TRBV5-1	TRBJ2-5	-	-
CASSDPPRAGGQETQYF	TGTGCCAGCAGTGATCCCCCGAGGGCGGGAGGTCAAGAGACCCAGTACTTC	TRBV25-1	TRBJ2-5	few	TRBD2
CASKGRRTSTDTQYF	TGTGCCAGCAAGGGGAGGAGGACTAGCACAGATACGCAGTATTTT	TRBV11-1	TRBJ2-3	few	-
CASSFRVFNEQFF	TGTGCCAGCAGTTTTCGGGTTTTCAATGAGCAGTTCTTC	TRBV12-3/TRBV12-4	TRBJ2-1	-	-
CASSFASGGTGELFF	TGTGCCAGCAGTTTCGCGAGCGGGGGTACCGGGGAGCTGTTTTTT	TRBV28	TRBJ2-2	-	TRBD2
CASSYAGNEKLFF	TGTGCCAGCAGTTATGCGGGTAATGAAAAACTGTTTTTT	TRBV6-6	TRBJ1-4	-	-
CASSSTRTTEAFF	TGCGCCAGCAGCTCAACCAGGACAACTGAAGCTTTCTTT	TRBV5-1	TRBJ1-1	few	-
CSVRAGGPLETQYF	TGCAGCGTCAGGGCGGGAGGGCCTCTGGAGACCCAGTACTTC	TRBV29-1	TRBJ2-5	few	TRBD2
CASSLPRGGGAGTQYF	TGTGCCAGCAGTTTACCCCGAGGCGGGGGGGCTGGTACGCAGTATTTT	TRBV27	TRBJ2-3	-	TRBD2
CASSKKSPVQKTQYF	TGTGCCAGCAGCAAAAAATCCCCCGTCCAAAAGACCCAGTACTTC	TRBV21-1	TRBJ2-5	-	-
CASDRGRSGNTIYF	TGTGCCAGCGACAGGGGCCGATCTGGAAACACCATATATTTT	TRBV28	TRBJ1-3	few	TRBD1
CSSPLPGTGGTDTQYF	TGCAGCTCCCCTCTTCCCGGGACAGGGGGGACAGATACGCAGTATTTT	TRBV29-1	TRBJ2-3	-	TRBD1
CSVDSYNEQFF	TGCAGCGTTGACTCCTACAATGAGCAGTTCTTC	TRBV29-1	TRBJ2-1	few	-
CASSLQTGGNTIYF	TGTGCCAGCAGTTTACAGACAGGTGGAAACACCATATATTTT	TRBV28	TRBJ1-3	few	-
CASSETGSGELFF	TGTGCCAGCAGCGAGACAGGGTCCGGGGAGCTGTTTTTT	TRBV2	TRBJ2-2	-	TRBD1
CASSPLENTGELFF	TGTGCCAGCTCACCACTGGAGAACACCGGGGAGCTGTTTTTT	TRBV18	TRBJ2-2	few	-
CSAPGTGNTEAFF	TGCAGTGCCCCCGGGACAGGGAACACTGAAGCTTTCTTT	TRBV20-1	TRBJ1-1	-	TRBD1
CSATRGTSTNEKLFF	TGCAGTGCAACCAGGGGGACTTCTACTAATGAAAAACTGTTTTTT	TRBV20-1	TRBJ1-4	-	TRBD1
CASSVGANNEQFF	TGTGCCAGCAGCGTAGGTGCCAACAATGAGCAGTTCTTC	TRBV9	TRBJ2-1	many	-
CSASQGGGEKLFF	TGCAGTGCTAGTCAGGGGGGTGGTGAAAAACTGTTTTTT	TRBV20-1	TRBJ1-4	-	TRBD1
CASSLGGDYGYTF	TGCGCCAGCAGCTTAGGAGGGGATTATGGCTACACCTTC	TRBV5-1	TRBJ1-2	-	-
CSAGPLGSTDTQYF	TGCAGTGCTGGGCCCCTCGGTTCCACAGATACGCAGTATTTT	TRBV20-1	TRBJ2-3	few	-
CASSPTYRLAESTDTQYF	TGTGCCAGCAGCCCGACGTATAGACTAGCGGAGAGCACAGATACGCAGTATTTT	TRBV7-2	TRBJ2-3	many	TRBD2
CASSSGTGWNTGELFF	TGCGCCAGCAGCAGCGGGACAGGGTGGAACACCGGGGAGCTGTTTTTT	TRBV5-1	TRBJ2-2	few	TRBD1
CSARGGTASYNEQFF	TGCAGTGCTAGAGGGGGGACGGCCTCCTACAATGAGCAGTTCTTC	TRBV20-1	TRBJ2-1	-	-
CSVDPTGANKGETQYF	TGCAGCGTTGATCCGACAGGGGCAAATAAAGGAGAGACCCAGTACTTC	TRBV29-1	TRBJ2-5	few	TRBD1
CASSQAGDTEAFF	TGCGCCAGCAGCCAAGCGGGGGATACTGAAGCTTTCTTT	TRBV5-1	TRBJ1-1	-	-
CATSRDDKINEKLFF	TGTGCCACCAGCAGAGATGACAAGATTAATGAAAAACTGTTTTTT	TRBV15	TRBJ1-4	few	-
CASSSGLAGTGELFF	TGTGCCAGCAGCTCCGGGCTAGCGGGAACCGGGGAGCTGTTTTTT	TRBV28	TRBJ2-2	few	TRBD2
CATSSFIAGGDTGELFF	TGTGCCACCAGCAGCTTTATAGCGGGAGGGGACACCGGGGAGCTGTTTTTT	TRBV15	TRBJ2-2	-	TRBD2
CSVSRGPRDTQYF	TGCAGCGTTTCAAGGGGACCGAGGGATACGCAGTATTTT	TRBV29-1	TRBJ2-3	-	-
CAASLAHNEQFF	TGTGCCGCGTCACTAGCGCACAATGAGCAGTTCTTC	TRBV2	TRBJ2-1	-	TRBD2
CASSLRLGGGELFF	TGTGCCAGCAGCCTACGACTGGGAGGGGGGGAGCTGTTTTTT	TRBV7-2	TRBJ2-2	medium-sized	TRBD2
CASSYLGQGPGANVLTF	TGTGCCAGCAGTTACTTGGGACAGGGACCCGGGGCCAACGTCCTGACTTTC	TRBV6-5	TRBJ2-6	few	TRBD1
CASGSYTDTQYF	TGTGCCAGCGGCTCTTACACAGATACGCAGTATTTT	TRBV28	TRBJ2-3	-	-
CASSVSRFGLYNEQFF	TGTGCCAGCAGCGTATCACGGTTCGGGTTATACAATGAGCAGTTCTTC	TRBV9	TRBJ2-1	few	-
CASSQDGGLAGSRDTQYF	TGCGCCAGCAGCCAAGATGGAGGACTAGCGGGGAGTAGAGATACGCAGTATTTT	TRBV4-3	TRBJ2-3	few	TRBD2
CASSGTTGELFF	TGTGCCAGCAGCGGTACCACCGGGGAGCTGTTTTTT	TRBV7-9	TRBJ2-2	few	-
CTRELGETQYF	TGTACCCGGGAGCTAGGAGAGACCCAGTACTTC	TRBV11-2	TRBJ2-5	few	-
CASSMGQVGAEAFF	TGTGCCAGCAGCATGGGACAGGTGGGTGCTGAAGCTTTCTTT	TRBV5-5	TRBJ1-1	-	TRBD1
CASSLQGGEQFF	TGTGCCAGCAGCTTACAGGGGGGTGAGCAGTTCTTC	TRBV7-9	TRBJ2-1	few	-